This record covers a single T cell receptor beta chain. V gave up 5 bases and J gave up 7 bases, with 20 bases separating them. Germline V gene lookup returns CDR1 MDHEN and CDR2 SYDVKM. There are 16 residues in the CDR3. This record belongs to a study of blood T cell repertoires in COVID-19. Produced via immunoSEQ multiplex PCR; TCRdb's table is partial and in-frame only. The repertoire holds roughly 150,000 clones, with 70% to 90% as singletons. The source material was peripheral blood. This TCR derives from a woman over 75 with COVID-19, enrolled during active disease. V usage is TRBV28 and J usage is TRBJ1-4; D is perhaps TRBD1 (6 bases). In DNA, the CDR3 is TGTGCCAGCAGTCTCCAAGGTGGGACAAGATCTGAAAAACTGTTTTTT. Its protein product is CASSLQGGTRSEKLFF.